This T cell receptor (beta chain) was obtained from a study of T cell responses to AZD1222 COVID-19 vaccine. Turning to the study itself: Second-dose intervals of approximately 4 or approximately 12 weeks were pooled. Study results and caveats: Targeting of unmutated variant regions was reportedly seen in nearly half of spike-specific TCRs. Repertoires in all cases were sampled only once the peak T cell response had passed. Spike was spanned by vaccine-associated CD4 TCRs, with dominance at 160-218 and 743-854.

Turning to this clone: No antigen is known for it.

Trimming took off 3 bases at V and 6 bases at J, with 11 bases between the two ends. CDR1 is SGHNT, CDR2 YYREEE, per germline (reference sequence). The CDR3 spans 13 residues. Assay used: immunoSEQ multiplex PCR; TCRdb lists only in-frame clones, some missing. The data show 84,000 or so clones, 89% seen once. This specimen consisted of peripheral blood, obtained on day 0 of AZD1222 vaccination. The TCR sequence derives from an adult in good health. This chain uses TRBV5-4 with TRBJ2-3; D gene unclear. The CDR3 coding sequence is TGTGCCAGCAGCTCCCCGGGCCAGGATACGCAGTATTTT. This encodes CASSSPGQDTQYF.